This T cell receptor beta chain is from a study of T cells after yellow fever vaccination. The overall study: Fractions of limited cellularity were prepared by means of SMART-Seq v4 Ultra Low Input.

From germline, CDR1 is SGHNT and CDR2 YYREEE (reference sequence). V was pared by 4 bases and J by 0 bases, with 2 bases of the junction left unmatched. CDR3 size: 15 residues. Comment on this clonotype: Antigen specificity is unknown.

TCRdb re-analysed the 5' RACE reads in MiXCR, keeping a single row per CDR3 protein. The data contain about 170,000 distinct CDR3 sequences, 6.2% of them seen just once; the ten biggest clones take up 2.5% to 3.5%. The study's findings and limits: Subsequent booster samples again held most clones from primary vaccination (nearly 98% CD4, approximately 86% CD8). Researchers cautioned that FACS-sorted repertoires could harbor abundant clonotypes contaminating from the bulk population.

This material consisted of CD4+ T cells sorted from PBMCs, taken on the day of the first yellow fever vaccination. The J gene is TRBJ1-4, the V gene TRBV5-4; 8 bases align to TRBD1. This receptor was identified in a young man who received the YFV17D yellow fever vaccine. The CDR3 loop reads CASSDRGSTNEKLFF. The DNA for the CDR3 is TGTGCCAGCAGCGACAGGGGATCAACTAATGAAAAACTGTTTTTT.